The clone carrying this T cell receptor beta chain occurred many times. What it binds is unknown. The record originates from a study of early T cells in non-severe SARS-CoV-2 infection. Study overall: Sequencing of bulk RNA from unsorted whole blood was done, without chain pairing.

Trimming cost V 8 bases and J 8 bases; bases outside gene matches: 11. The germline V gene has CDR1 MRHNA and CDR2 SNTAGT. The CDR3 is made up of 14 amino acids. The study, taken as a whole, reports: Database matching using VDJdb favored anti-spike CD8 responses, with private and CD4 specificities left missing.

Tagging with unique molecular identifiers was applied to individual cDNA molecules. TCRdb re-derived calls from the 5' RACE reads in MiXCR, one entry per CDR3 protein. This sample carries about 18,000 distinct CDR3 sequences, approximately 6.2% of them seen once, and the ten largest clones take around 5.8%. This TCR came from an adult who was a healthcare worker with PCR-confirmed SARS-CoV-2 infection or an uninfected control (not recorded which). V is TRBV6-4 and J is TRBJ2-1, with 8 bases that match TRBD1. Sequenced: whole blood. In DNA form, the CDR3 reads TGTGCCAGCGGACAGGGTGCTTCCTCGGATGAGCAGTTCTTC. Translated, it gives CASGQGASSDEQFF.